What follows are 24 T cell receptor beta chains derived from one specimen sequenced in a study of T cells in tumors after PD-1 blockade. Only in-frame clones appear in the TCRdb table, and some are missing; sequencing was by immunoSEQ multiplex PCR. The sample lists approximately 63,000 clones; roughly 70% were seen once. The input for sequencing was PBMCs, taken after anti-PD-1 treatment. The receptors shown here come from a human donor with basal cell carcinoma.

The rearrangement uses TRBV19 and TRBJ1-2, with D unresolved. V lost 0 bases, J lost 8 bases, and 10 bases lay in between. Germline CDR1 LNHDA, CDR2 SQIVND (reference sequence). The CDR3 contains 13 residues. In DNA, the CDR3 is TGTGCCAGTAGTATAGACTCGGGATGGGGCTACACCTTC. The encoded protein is CASSIDSGWGYTF.

A word on this clone: This specimen includes other DNA sequences encoding the same CDR3. V gene TRBV12-3 or TRBV12-4 combines with J gene TRBJ1-1; D is possibly TRBD1 (5 bases). The CDR3 runs 13 residues. The germline V and J ends were trimmed by 6 bases and 1 base, with 9 bases remaining between them. CDR3 coding DNA: TGTGCCAGCAGCCTGGGACCGAACACTGAAGCTTTCTTT. The encoded protein is CASSLGPNTEAFF.

CDR3 region: CASSIGLAVYNEQFF. The CDR3 DNA follows: TGTGCCAGCAGCATAGGACTAGCGGTTTACAATGAGCAGTTCTTC. V usage is TRBV7-2 and J usage is TRBJ2-1; 10 nucleotides match TRBD2. This CDR3 has 15 amino acids. Germline CDR1 and CDR2: SGHTA and FQGNSA. Trimming removed 5 bases from V and 4 bases from J; junction bases left unmatched: 5.

The table lists this clone with a few counts. The V call is TRBV7-8, the J call TRBJ1-2, with 10 bases fitting TRBD1. This CDR3 contains 15 residues. From germline, CDR1 is SGHVS and CDR2 FQNEAQ. With V trimmed by 6 bases and J by 2 bases, 6 bases remained unmatched. The DNA for the CDR3 is TGTGCCAGCAGACCCAGACAGGGGGCAAACTATGGCTACACCTTC. Encoded protein: CASRPRQGANYGYTF. Full variable domain (outside the CDR3, taken from reference TRBV7-8 and TRBJ1-2): GAGVSQSPRYKVAKRGQDVALRCDPISGHVSLFWYQQALGQGPEFLTYFQNEAQLDKSGLPSDRFFAERPEGSVSTLKIQRTQQEDSAVYLCASRPRQGANYGYTFGSGTRLTVV.

V and J are TRBV3-1 (or the pseudogene TRBV3-2) and TRBJ1-6; D gene uncertain. Germline V gene lookup returns CDR1 LGHDT and CDR2 YNNKEL (reference sequence). Trimming cost V 5 bases and J 4 bases, with 9 bases left between them. CDR3 size: 14 residues. The CDR3 is CASSKRSYNSPLHF. CDR3 DNA: TGTGCCAGCAGCAAACGAAGTTATAATTCACCCCTCCACTTT.

This clone was seen a few times. The CDR3: CASGAFASGSYEQYF. CDR3 sequence (DNA): TGTGCCAGCGGCGCCTTTGCTAGCGGCTCCTACGAGCAGTACTTC. The chain recombines TRBV3-1 (or the pseudogene TRBV3-2) with TRBJ2-7; 7 bases are a match to TRBD2. The CDR3 is 15 amino acids. CDR1 is LGHDT, CDR2 YNNKEL, per germline (reference sequence). The V and J ends lost 8 bases and 0 bases, in that order; junction bases with no gene match: 10.

CDR3 sequence (DNA): TGTGCCAGCAGTTCTCCCTTGAGGGACACTGAAGCTTTCTTT. Translated: CASSSPLRDTEAFF. The chain carries TRBV28 and TRBJ1-1, with D hard to call. V gave up 4 bases and J gave up 3 bases, with 12 bases separating them. Per germline, CDR1 MDHEN and CDR2 SYDVKM. This CDR3 has 14 amino acids.

The chain uses TRBV27 and TRBJ2-7; D perhaps matches TRBD2 (6 bases). Trimming shortened V by 5 bases and J by 0 bases, and 14 bases separated the two germline ends. Germline CDR1 and CDR2: MNHEY and SMNVEV (reference sequence). This CDR3 comprises 15 residues. CDR3 DNA: TGTGCCAGCAGTGGGGCCGGGACTTCCTCCTACGAGCAGTACTTC. Residues: CASSGAGTSSYEQYF.

To note about this clone: The junction departs from germline at one end; a sequencing error may be responsible. The chain uses TRBV5-1 and TRBJ2-5; TRBD2 agrees at 16 bases. Germline CDR1 is SGHRS and CDR2 is YFSETQ. The CDR3 sequence is 15 residues long. The CDR3, as DNA: TGCGCCAGCAGCGTGGCCGGGACTAGCGGGGGGGCGGTGAACTTC. Encoded protein: CASSVAGTSGGAVNF.

The V gene is TRBV3-1 (or the pseudogene TRBV3-2), the J gene TRBJ2-3; TRBD2 matches 12 bases. V lost 0 bases and J lost 4; bases outside the gene matches: 2. Germline CDR1 reads LGHDT; CDR2 reads YNNKEL (reference sequence). The CDR3 extends over 16 amino acids. The CDR3, as DNA: TGTGCCAGCAGCCAAGATGGACTAGCGGGATCAGATACGCAGTATTTT. Translation gives CASSQDGLAGSDTQYF.

This chain links TRBV3-1 (or the pseudogene TRBV3-2) with TRBJ2-1; D call uncertain. V lost 1 base, J lost 9 bases, and 16 bases lay in between. Germline CDR1 LGHDT, CDR2 YNNKEL (reference sequence). The CDR3 has 15 amino acids. The CDR3 protein is CASSQGLVGSGEQFF. In DNA form, the CDR3 reads TGTGCCAGCAGCCAAGGGCTCGTGGGGTCCGGTGAGCAGTTCTTC.

V gene TRBV5-6 combines with J gene TRBJ2-1; 10 bases line up with TRBD2. CDR3 size: 17 residues. The J segment lost 9 bases and the V segment lost 6 bases, leaving 18 bases of the junction unmatched. Germline lookup yields CDR1 SGHDT and CDR2 YYEEEE. The CDR3 sequence is CASKTAFRSGGAGEQFF. CDR3 coding DNA: TGTGCCAGCAAAACAGCGTTCCGGAGCGGGGGGGCCGGTGAGCAGTTCTTC.

The V call is TRBV27, the J call TRBJ2-7, with D possibly TRBD1 on 6 matching bases. This CDR3 region has 13 residues. The V gene lost 5 bases and the J gene lost 2 bases, with 10 bases spanning the gap. Looked up from germline, CDR1 is MNHEY and CDR2 is SMNVEV (reference sequence). The CDR3 DNA follows: TGTGCCAGCAGTAGAGGGGGACCCTACGAGCAGTACTTC. Amino acid sequence: CASSRGGPYEQYF.

The chain uses TRBV5-6 and TRBJ1-1, with 10 positions matching TRBD1. The germline gives CDR1 SGHDT, CDR2 YYEEEE. V trimming: 6 bases; J trimming: 5 bases; junction bases outside the gene matches: 7. The CDR3 consists of 14 residues. In nucleotides, the CDR3 is TGTGCCAGCAATCGGGACAGGGGTGGTACTGAAGCTTTCTTT. It codes for CASNRDRGGTEAFF. Supplemented by reference TRBV5-6 and TRBJ1-1, the full variable domain reads DAGVTQSPTHLIKTRGQQVTLRCSPKSGHDTVSWYQQALGQGPQFIFQYYEEEERQRGNFPDRFSGHQFPNYSSELNVNALLLGDSALYLCASNRDRGGTEAFFGQGTRLTVV.

This clone has only a few counts. The chain employs TRBV6-4 and TRBJ2-3; D may be TRBD2 (6 bases). Trimming removed 6 bases at V and 4 bases at J, with 14 bases between. Germline-derived CDR1 and CDR2 are MRHNA and SNTAGT. This CDR3 is built from 14 residues. The CDR3 region is CASSLVGEADTQYF. As DNA, the CDR3 is TGTGCCAGCAGCTTGGTGGGGGAGGCAGATACGCAGTATTTT.

This clone was observed once. The chain uses TRBV14 and TRBJ2-5; 7 bases fit TRBD1. CDR3 length: 15 residues. Unmatched junction bases numbered 7, after V lost 4 bases and J lost 2 bases. Germline V CDR1 and CDR2: SGHDN, FVKESK. CDR3 residues: CASSRPGQKQETQYF. DNA for the CDR3: TGTGCCAGCAGCCGTCCGGGACAGAAACAAGAGACCCAGTACTTC.

V and J are TRBV2 and TRBJ1-3; TRBD1 matches at 7 bases. This CDR3 is built from 14 residues. V shed 5 bases, J shed 0 bases, and the junction held 1 base outside the gene matches. In germline, CDR1 is SNHLY, CDR2 FYNNEI. The CDR3 DNA is TGTGCCAGCAGTTACAGGGGCTCTGGAAACACCATATATTTT. This translates into CASSYRGSGNTIYF.

In this sample, this clone turned up once. This sequence joins TRBV5-1 and TRBJ2-1; TRBD1 matches at 11 bases. The CDR3 is made up of 15 amino acids. V gave up 1 base and J gave up 6 bases; unmatched junction bases: 3. Germline V gene sequence: CDR1 SGHRS, CDR2 YFSETQ. The CDR3 bases are TGCGCCAGCAGCTTGCCCGGGACAGGGGGCAATGAGCAGTTCTTC. It specifies CASSLPGTGGNEQFF.

The rearrangement links TRBV4-2 to TRBJ1-5, with 7 nucleotides matching TRBD1. Trimming at V came to 2 bases and at J to 5 bases, leaving 6 bases not matched to a gene. The CDR3 is 15 residues long. Germline values: CDR1 LGHNA, CDR2 YNFKEQ. CDR3 nucleotides: TGTGCCAGCAGCCAACCCGACAGGGCGGATCAGCCCCAGCATTTT. It is translated as CASSQPDRADQPQHF.

This clone has just one count. This rearrangement joins TRBV7-2 to TRBJ2-1; TRBD2 aligns across 7 bases. CDR3 length equals 14 residues. CDR1 SGHTA and CDR2 FQGNSA come from the germline V gene. J was trimmed by 0 bases and V by 6 bases; bases with no gene match: 2. The CDR3 protein is CASRSGGSYNEQFF. The CDR3 DNA reads as TGTGCCAGCAGGTCGGGGGGCTCCTACAATGAGCAGTTCTTC.

This clone occurred once. This chain joins TRBV6-5 and TRBJ2-7; a possible D gene is TRBD2 (6 bases). CDR1 is MNHEY, CDR2 SVGAGI, per germline. This CDR3 spans 14 amino acids. Trimming removed 5 bases from V and 7 bases from J, with 18 bases in between. The CDR3 reads CASSKSDGAGEQYF. CDR3 nucleotide sequence: TGTGCCAGCAGTAAATCGGACGGGGCGGGAGAGCAGTACTTC.

J is TRBJ1-1 and V is TRBV15, with a weak D call TRBD1 (6 bases). The germline CDR1 and CDR2 sequences are LNHNV and YYDKDF (reference sequence). V dropped 5 bases and J dropped 7 bases, with 17 bases sitting between them. The CDR3 is 14 residues long. The CDR3 coding sequence is TGTGCCACCAGCGACCCGGGGGGGCCTATTGAAGCTTTCTTT. Its translation: CATSDPGGPIEAFF. The full variable domain, in which reference TRBV15 and TRBJ1-1 provide the parts outside the CDR3, is DAMVIQNPRYQVTQFGKPVTLSCSQTLNHNVMYWYQQKSSQAPKLLFHYYDKDFNNEADTPDNFQSRRPNTSFCFLDIRSPGLGDTAMYLCATSDPGGPIEAFFGQGTRLTVV.

The chain combines TRBV6-4 with TRBJ2-1; D is uncertain. The CDR3 is 15 residues long. The germline V gene has CDR1 MRHNA and CDR2 SNTAGT. V lost 4 bases, J lost 4 bases, and 14 bases lay in between. Here the CDR3 DNA reads TGTGCCAGCAGTGTAGAACTGGGATCTTACAATGAGCAGTTCTTC. Residues: CASSVELGSYNEQFF.

V gene TRBV7-6 combines with J gene TRBJ2-2; possibly TRBD1 or TRBD2 for D (5 bases each). Per the germline V gene, CDR1 is SGHVS and CDR2 is FNYEAQ. V lost 6 bases, J lost 4 bases, and 21 bases lay in between. The CDR3 length is 17 residues. CDR3 nucleotide sequence: TGTGCCAGCAGTTCCCCGGTTTCCGGGGCGGTCACCGGGGAGCTGTTTTTT. This sequence encodes CASSSPVSGAVTGELFF.